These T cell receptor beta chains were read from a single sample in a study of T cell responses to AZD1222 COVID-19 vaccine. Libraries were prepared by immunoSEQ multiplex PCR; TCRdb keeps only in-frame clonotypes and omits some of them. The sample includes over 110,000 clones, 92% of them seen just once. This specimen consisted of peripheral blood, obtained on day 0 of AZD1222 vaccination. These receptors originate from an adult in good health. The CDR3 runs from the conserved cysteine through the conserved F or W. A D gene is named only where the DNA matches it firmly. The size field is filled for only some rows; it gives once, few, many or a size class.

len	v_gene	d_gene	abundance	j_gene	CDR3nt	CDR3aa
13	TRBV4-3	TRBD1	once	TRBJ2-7	TGCGCCAGCAGCCCATTGACAGGGGCCGAGCAGTACTTC	CASSPLTGAEQYF
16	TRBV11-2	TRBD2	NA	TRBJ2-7	TGTGCCAGCAGCTTAGTTCGTCTAACGGGAGGAGTCGAGCAGTACTTC	CASSLVRLTGGVEQYF
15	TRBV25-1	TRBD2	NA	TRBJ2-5	TGTGCCAGCAGTGATGTAAATAGCGGGAGGGAGACCCAGTACTTC	CASSDVNSGRETQYF
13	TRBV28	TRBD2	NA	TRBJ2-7	TGTGCCAGCAGTCCGGGCGGGAGGGACGAGCAGTACTTC	CASSPGGRDEQYF
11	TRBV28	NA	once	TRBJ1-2	TGTGCCAGCAGCCGGAACTATGGCTACACCTTC	CASSRNYGYTF
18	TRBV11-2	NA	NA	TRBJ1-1	TGTGCCAGCAGCTTAGGGCTCCAGGAGGGGGTAAGAGGTCCTGAAGCTTTCTTT	CASSLGLQEGVRGPEAFF
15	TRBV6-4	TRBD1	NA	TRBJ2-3	TGTGCCAGCAGTGACTCCGGGACAGGGGAAGATACGCAGTATTTT	CASSDSGTGEDTQYF
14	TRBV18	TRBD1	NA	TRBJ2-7	TGTGCCAGCTCATCTACACAGGGGGCGAGGGAGCAGTACTTC	CASSSTQGAREQYF
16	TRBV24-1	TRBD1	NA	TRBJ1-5	TGTGCCACCAGTGATCCGGGGACAGGGGTCAATCAGCCCCAGCATTTT	CATSDPGTGVNQPQHF
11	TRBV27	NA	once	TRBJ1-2	TGTGCCAGCAGTTCTAGATATGGCTACACCTTC	CASSSRYGYTF
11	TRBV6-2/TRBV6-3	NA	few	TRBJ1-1	TGTGCCAGCAGTTCCGGGACTGAAGCTTTCTTT	CASSSGTEAFF
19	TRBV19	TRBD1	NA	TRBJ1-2	TGTGCCACCATGGGACCTAACAGGGACAGGGGGCGCTTTGGGGATGGCTACACCTTC	CATMGPNRDRGRFGDGYTF
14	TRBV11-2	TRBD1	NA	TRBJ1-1	TGTGCCAGCAGCTACGGACAGGAGGGGACTGAAGCTTTCTTT	CASSYGQEGTEAFF
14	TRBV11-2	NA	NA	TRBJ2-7	TGTGCCAGCAGCTTAGTCCGGGGACACCCCGAGCAGTACTTC	CASSLVRGHPEQYF
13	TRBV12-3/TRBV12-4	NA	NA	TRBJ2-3	TGTGCCAGCAGACGGGGTAGCACAGATACGCAGTATTTT	CASRRGSTDTQYF
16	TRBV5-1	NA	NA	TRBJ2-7	TGCGCCAGCAGCTTGGGTTTGGGGGGAGATCGTTCCGAGCAGTACTTC	CASSLGLGGDRSEQYF